This T cell receptor (beta chain) was retrieved from a study of neurological immune-mediated disorders. Trimming removed 5 bases from V and 5 bases from J, with 13 bases in between. CDR3 length: 13 residues. CDR1 is SGHAT, CDR2 FQNNGV, per germline. The time point: technical triplicate 1. The cells used in sorted libraries, CD4+ or CD8+ T cells, numbered 750,000 to 1,000,000. The making of cDNA relied on 5'RACE with 10-nucleotide random UMIs. TCRdb reprocessed the 5' RACE reads with MiXCR, giving one entry per CDR3 protein. Altogether about 24,000 distinct CDR3 sequences are present, less than 15% being singletons, with the ten largest covering around 5%. This clonotype was detected ten times or more.

Sequencing was carried out using CD4+ T cells from blood. This sequence joins TRBV11-2 and TRBJ2-7; D unresolved. The receptor's source is a female donor with HTLV-1-associated myelopathy (HAM/TSP). CDR3 region: CASSLRNGDEQYF. The CDR3 coding sequence is TGTGCCAGCAGCCTGAGGAATGGAGACGAGCAGTACTTC.